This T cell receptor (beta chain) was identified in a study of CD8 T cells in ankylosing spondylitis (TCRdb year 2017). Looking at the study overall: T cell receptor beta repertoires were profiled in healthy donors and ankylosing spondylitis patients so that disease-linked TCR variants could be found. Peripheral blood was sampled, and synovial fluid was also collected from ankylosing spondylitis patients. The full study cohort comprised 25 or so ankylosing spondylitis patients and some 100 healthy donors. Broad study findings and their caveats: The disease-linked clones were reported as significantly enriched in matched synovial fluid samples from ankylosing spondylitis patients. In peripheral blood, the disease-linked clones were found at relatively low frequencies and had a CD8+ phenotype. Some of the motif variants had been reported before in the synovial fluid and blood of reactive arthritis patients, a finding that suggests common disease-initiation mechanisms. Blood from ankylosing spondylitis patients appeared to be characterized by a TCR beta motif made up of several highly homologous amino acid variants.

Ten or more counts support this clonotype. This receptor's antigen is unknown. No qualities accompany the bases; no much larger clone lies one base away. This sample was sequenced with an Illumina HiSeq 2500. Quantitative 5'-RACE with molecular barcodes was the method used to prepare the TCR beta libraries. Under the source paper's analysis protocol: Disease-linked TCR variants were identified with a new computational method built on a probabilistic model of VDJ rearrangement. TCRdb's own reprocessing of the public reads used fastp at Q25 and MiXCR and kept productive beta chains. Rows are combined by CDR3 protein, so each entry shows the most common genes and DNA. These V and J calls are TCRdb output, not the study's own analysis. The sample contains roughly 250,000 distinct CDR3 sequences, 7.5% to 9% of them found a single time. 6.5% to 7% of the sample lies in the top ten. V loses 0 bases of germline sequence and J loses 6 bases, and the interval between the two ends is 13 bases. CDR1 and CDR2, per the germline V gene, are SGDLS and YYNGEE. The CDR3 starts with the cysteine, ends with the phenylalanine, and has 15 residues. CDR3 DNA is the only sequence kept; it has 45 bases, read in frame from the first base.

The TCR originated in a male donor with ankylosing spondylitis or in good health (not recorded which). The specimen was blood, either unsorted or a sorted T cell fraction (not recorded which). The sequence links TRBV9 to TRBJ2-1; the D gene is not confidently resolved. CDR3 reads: CASSVGQVWGNEQFF. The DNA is TGTGCCAGCAGCGTAGGGCAGGTCTGGGGCAATGAGCAGTTCTTC.